This T cell receptor beta chain was sequenced in a study of blood T cell repertoires in COVID-19. About the research overall: The origin of the acute and convalescent COVID-19 samples was the United States, Italy and Spain. In each case, the material was cDNA or gDNA derived from T cells, B-cell-depleted T cells, or PBMCs.

In the study's own analysis: Counts of nucleated cells, estimated from reference gene primer amplification, were obtained. Repertoires were generated with immunoSEQ multiplex PCR, while TCRdb's copy carries only in-frame clones and drops some. Clonal size and the V and J genes are those of that table, whereas D and trimming came from the DNA. The sample lists about 46,000 clones, 88% occurring once. V shed 3 bases and J shed 1 base, with 12 bases lying between them. The germline CDR1 and CDR2 sequences are MNHEY and SVGAGI. The CDR3 runs 15 residues. V and J are TRBV6-5 and TRBJ1-2; D call uncertain. The receptor was derived from a man aged 50-60 years with acute or convalescent COVID-19. The specimen was peripheral blood. The CDR3: CASSYSVPFNYGYTF. For the CDR3, the DNA is TGTGCCAGCAGTTATTCGGTACCTTTTAACTATGGCTACACCTTC.